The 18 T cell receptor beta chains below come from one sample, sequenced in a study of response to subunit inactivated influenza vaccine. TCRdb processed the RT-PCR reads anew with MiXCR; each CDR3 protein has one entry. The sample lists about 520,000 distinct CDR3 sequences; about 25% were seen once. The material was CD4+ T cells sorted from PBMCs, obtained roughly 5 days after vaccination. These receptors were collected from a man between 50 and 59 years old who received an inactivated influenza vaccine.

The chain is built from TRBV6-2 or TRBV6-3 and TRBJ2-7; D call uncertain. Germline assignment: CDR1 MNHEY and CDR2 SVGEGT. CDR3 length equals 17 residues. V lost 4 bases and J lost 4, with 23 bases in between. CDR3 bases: TGTGCCAGCAGTTTCTCACCGGCTTTCGAATTCTTGTACGAGCAGTACTTC. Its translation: CASSFSPAFEFLYEQYF.

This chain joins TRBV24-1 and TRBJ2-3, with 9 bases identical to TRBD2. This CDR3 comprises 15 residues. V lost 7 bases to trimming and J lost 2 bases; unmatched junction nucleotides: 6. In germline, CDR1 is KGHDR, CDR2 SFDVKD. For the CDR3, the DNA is TGTGCCACCAGGGAGCGGGGGGAACTCACAGATACGCAGTATTTT. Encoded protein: CATRERGELTDTQYF.

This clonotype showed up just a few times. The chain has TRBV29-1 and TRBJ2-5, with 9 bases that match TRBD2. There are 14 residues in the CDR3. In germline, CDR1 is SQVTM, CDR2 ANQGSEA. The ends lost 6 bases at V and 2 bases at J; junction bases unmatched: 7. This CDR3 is CSVSLAGQQETQYF. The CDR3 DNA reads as TGCAGCGTGTCGCTAGCGGGACAACAAGAGACCCAGTACTTC.

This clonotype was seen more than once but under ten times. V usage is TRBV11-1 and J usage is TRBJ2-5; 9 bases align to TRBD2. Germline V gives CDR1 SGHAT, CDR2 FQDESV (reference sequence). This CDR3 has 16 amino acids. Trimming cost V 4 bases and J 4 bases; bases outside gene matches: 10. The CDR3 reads CASSSGLATRGETQYF. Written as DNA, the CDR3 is TGTGCCAGCAGCTCCGGACTAGCGACCAGGGGAGAGACCCAGTACTTC.

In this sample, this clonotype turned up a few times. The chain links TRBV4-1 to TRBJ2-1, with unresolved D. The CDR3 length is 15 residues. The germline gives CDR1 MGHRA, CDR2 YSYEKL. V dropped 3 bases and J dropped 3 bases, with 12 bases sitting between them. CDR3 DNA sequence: TGCGCCAGCAGCCACCCAGGCAAAGGCTACAATGAGCAGTTCTTC. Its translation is CASSHPGKGYNEQFF.

As DNA, the CDR3 is TGCAGCGTAAGCGGGACTATCACAGATACGCAGTATTTT. It translates to CSVSGTITDTQYF. This chain connects TRBV29-1 to TRBJ2-3, with 7 bases identical to TRBD2. Germline V gives CDR1 SQVTM, CDR2 ANQGSEA. The CDR3 has 13 residues. With 6 bases clipped from V and 2 bases from J, the junction kept 5 bases outside the gene matches.

The CDR3 region has the DNA TGCGCCAGCAGCCAGGAGACCTATGGCTACACCTTC. Translation gives CASSQETYGYTF. This chain links TRBV4-3 with TRBJ1-2, with D uncertain. The CDR3 covers 12 residues. Germline CDR1 is LGHNA and CDR2 is YSLEER. Trimming shortened V by 3 bases and J by 4 bases, and 6 bases separated the two germline ends.

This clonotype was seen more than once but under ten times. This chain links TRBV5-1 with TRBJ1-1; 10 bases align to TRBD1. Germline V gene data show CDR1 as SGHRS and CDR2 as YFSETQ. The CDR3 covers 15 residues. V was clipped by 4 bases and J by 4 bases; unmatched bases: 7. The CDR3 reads CASSPGQGIGTEAFF. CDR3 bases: TGCGCCAGCAGCCCGGGACAGGGGATTGGCACTGAAGCTTTCTTT.

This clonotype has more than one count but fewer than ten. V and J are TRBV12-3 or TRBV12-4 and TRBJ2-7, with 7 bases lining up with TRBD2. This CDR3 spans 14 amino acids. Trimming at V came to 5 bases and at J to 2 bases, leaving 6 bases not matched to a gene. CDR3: CASSPAGPPYEQYF. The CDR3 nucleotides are TGTGCCAGCAGTCCAGCGGGGCCACCCTACGAGCAGTACTTC.

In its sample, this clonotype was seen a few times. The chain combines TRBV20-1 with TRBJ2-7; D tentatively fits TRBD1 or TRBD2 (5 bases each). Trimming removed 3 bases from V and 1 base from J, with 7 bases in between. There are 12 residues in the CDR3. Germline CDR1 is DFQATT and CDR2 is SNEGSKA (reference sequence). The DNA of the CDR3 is TGCAGTGCTAGTTGGGGGTCCTACGAGCAGTACTTC. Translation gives CSASWGSYEQYF.

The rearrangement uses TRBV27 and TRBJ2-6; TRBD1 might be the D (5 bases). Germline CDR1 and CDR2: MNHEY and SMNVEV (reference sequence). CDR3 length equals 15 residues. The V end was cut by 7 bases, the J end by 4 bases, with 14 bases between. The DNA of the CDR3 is TGTGCCAGCACCGGCAGGGTGTCCGGGGCCAACGTCCTGACTTTC. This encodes CASTGRVSGANVLTF.

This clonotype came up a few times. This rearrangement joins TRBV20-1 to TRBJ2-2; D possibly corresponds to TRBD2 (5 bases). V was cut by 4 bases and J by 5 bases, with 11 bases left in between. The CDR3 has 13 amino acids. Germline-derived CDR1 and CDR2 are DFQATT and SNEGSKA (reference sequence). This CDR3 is CSAIRGNTGELFF. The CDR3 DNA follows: TGCAGTGCTATCAGAGGGAATACCGGGGAGCTGTTTTTT.

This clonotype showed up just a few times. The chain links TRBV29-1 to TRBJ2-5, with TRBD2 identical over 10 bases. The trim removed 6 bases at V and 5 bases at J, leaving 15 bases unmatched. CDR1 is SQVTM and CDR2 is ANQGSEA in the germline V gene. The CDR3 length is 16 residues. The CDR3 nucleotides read TGCAGCGTCGCCGGGGGTAGCGGGAGGTGGTTTGAGACCCAGTACTTC. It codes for CSVAGGSGRWFETQYF.

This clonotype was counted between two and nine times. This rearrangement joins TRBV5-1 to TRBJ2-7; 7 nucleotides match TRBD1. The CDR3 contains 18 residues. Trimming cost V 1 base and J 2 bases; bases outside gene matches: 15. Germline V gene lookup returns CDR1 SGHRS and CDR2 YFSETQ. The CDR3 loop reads CASSLSMRLTGNTYEQYF. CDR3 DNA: TGCGCCAGCAGCTTGTCTATGCGTCTGACAGGGAACACCTACGAGCAGTACTTC.

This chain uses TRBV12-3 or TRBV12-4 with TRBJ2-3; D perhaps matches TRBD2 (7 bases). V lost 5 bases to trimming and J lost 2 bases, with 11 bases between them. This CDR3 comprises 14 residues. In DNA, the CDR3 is TGTGCCAGCAGTGAGGGGGGGGCCACAGATACGCAGTATTTT. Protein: CASSEGGATDTQYF.

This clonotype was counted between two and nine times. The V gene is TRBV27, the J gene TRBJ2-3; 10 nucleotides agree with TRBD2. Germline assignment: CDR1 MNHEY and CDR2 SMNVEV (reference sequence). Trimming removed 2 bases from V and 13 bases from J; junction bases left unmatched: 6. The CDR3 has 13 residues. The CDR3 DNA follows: TGTGCCAGCAGTTTACTAGCGGGAGTGGTTGAGTATTTT. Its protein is CASSLLAGVVEYF.

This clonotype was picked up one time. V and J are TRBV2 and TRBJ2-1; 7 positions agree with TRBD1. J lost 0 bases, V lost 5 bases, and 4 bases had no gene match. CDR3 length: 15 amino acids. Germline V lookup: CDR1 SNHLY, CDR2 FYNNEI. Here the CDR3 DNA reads TGTGCCAGCAGTAAGGGACAGTACTCCTACAATGAGCAGTTCTTC. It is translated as CASSKGQYSYNEQFF.

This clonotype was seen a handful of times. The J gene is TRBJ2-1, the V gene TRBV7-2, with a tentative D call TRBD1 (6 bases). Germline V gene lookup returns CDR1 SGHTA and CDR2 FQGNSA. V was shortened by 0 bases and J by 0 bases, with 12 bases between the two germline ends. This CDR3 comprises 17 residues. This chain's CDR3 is CASSLAGALLSYNEQFF. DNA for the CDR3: TGTGCCAGCAGCTTAGCGGGGGCCCTACTCTCCTACAATGAGCAGTTCTTC.